The 27 T cell receptor beta chains reported below all come from one sample, sequenced in a study of T cells in localized non-small cell lung cancer. Assay used: immunoSEQ multiplex PCR; TCRdb lists only in-frame clones, some missing. Among about 60,000 clones listed, roughly nine tenths were seen once. Sequences were derived from peripheral blood, sampled before any cancer treatment. The source of these receptors is a woman aged 40-69 years with stage I lung adenocarcinoma.

The rearrangement uses TRBV27 and TRBJ2-1; D unresolved. The CDR3 is made up of 12 amino acids. V dropped 4 bases and J dropped 12 bases, with 13 bases sitting between them. Germline CDR1 is MNHEY and CDR2 is SMNVEV (reference sequence). The CDR3 sequence: CASSSPWASQFF. In DNA, the CDR3 is TGTGCCAGCAGTTCCCCGTGGGCTTCGCAGTTCTTC.

V and J are TRBV7-2 and TRBJ1-3, with a weak D call TRBD1 (5 bases). The CDR3 has 14 amino acids. Trimming took off 4 bases at V and 2 bases at J, with 9 bases between the two ends. Germline V gene lookup returns CDR1 SGHTA and CDR2 FQGNSA. In nucleotides, the CDR3 is TGTGCCAGCAGCTGGGGGGGTCCTGGAAACACCATATATTTT. It is translated as CASSWGGPGNTIYF.

The chain couples TRBV5-1 to TRBJ2-1; the match to TRBD2 covers 10 bases. CDR1 SGHRS and CDR2 YFSETQ come from the germline V gene. The CDR3 runs to 19 residues. The J segment lost 3 bases and the V segment lost 0 bases, leaving 12 bases of the junction unmatched. In DNA, the CDR3 is TGCGCCAGCAGCTTGGCCTCCCCCACTAGCGGGGATTTCTACAATGAGCAGTTCTTC. Translating gives CASSLASPTSGDFYNEQFF. The full variable domain, rest sourced from reference TRBV5-1 and TRBJ2-1, is KAGVTQTPRYLIKTRGQQVTLSCSPISGHRSVSWYQQTPGQGLQFLFEYFSETQRNKGNFPGRFSGRQFSNSRSEMNVSTLELGDSALYLCASSLASPTSGDFYNEQFFGPGTRLTVL.

The gene calls are TRBV28 and TRBJ1-1; D unclear. This CDR3 spans 15 amino acids. V dropped 2 bases and J dropped 0 bases, with 10 bases sitting between them. Germline V gene sequence: CDR1 MDHEN, CDR2 SYDVKM. The CDR3 DNA sequence: TGTGCCAGCAGTTTACAGACTGTCATGAACACTGAAGCTTTCTTT. Translated: CASSLQTVMNTEAFF.

The chain links TRBV12-2 to TRBJ2-6; TRBD1, the table's D call, lacks a check against the DNA. TRBV12-2 is designated a pseudogene. The CDR3 has 17 amino acids. The CDR3, as DNA: TGTGCAAGTCGCTTAGCTGACAGGGGGCATAGGGCCAACGTCCTGACTTTC. Its translation: CASRLADRGHRANVLTF.

The chain is built from TRBV5-1 and TRBJ2-3; unclear D gene. This CDR3 is 14 amino acids long. The germline V and J ends were trimmed by 0 bases and 4 bases, with 9 bases remaining between them. Germline V gene data show CDR1 as SGHRS and CDR2 as YFSETQ. The CDR3 region is CASSLADFPDTQYF. CDR3 sequence (DNA): TGCGCCAGCAGCTTGGCCGACTTCCCAGATACGCAGTATTTT.

V usage is TRBV21-1 and J usage is TRBJ1-1; the table's D call, TRBD1, was not checked against the DNA. TRBV21-1 is given as a pseudogene. The CDR3 contains 12 residues. In DNA form, the CDR3 reads TGTGCCAGCAGCAAAGTGAGTCAGGGAGCTTTCTTT. Amino acid sequence: CASSKVSQGAFF.

The chain has TRBV4-3 and TRBJ2-7; TRBD1 aligns across 8 bases. Germline assignment: CDR1 LGHNA and CDR2 YSLEER. This CDR3 comprises 16 residues. The V and J ends lost 0 bases and 2 bases, in that order; junction bases with no gene match: 6. The CDR3 DNA reads as TGCGCCAGCAGCCAAGATACCAGGGGGCTTCCCTACGAGCAGTACTTC. Protein sequence: CASSQDTRGLPYEQYF.

This CDR3 is CAWTSSGNYNEQFF. The CDR3 nucleotides read TGTGCCTGGACATCTAGCGGGAACTACAATGAGCAGTTCTTC. This sequence joins TRBV30 and TRBJ2-1; TRBD2 aligns across 9 bases. Germline-derived CDR1 and CDR2 are GTSNPN and SVGIG (reference sequence). Trimming at V came to 4 bases and at J to 3 bases, leaving 4 bases not matched to a gene. The CDR3 has 14 residues.

The V gene is TRBV6-5, the J gene TRBJ1-2; perhaps TRBD1 as D (5 bases). The germline V gene encodes CDR1 MNHEY and CDR2 SVGAGI. There are 14 residues in the CDR3. V dropped 2 bases and J dropped 2 bases, with 9 bases sitting between them. CDR3 nucleotides: TGTGCCAGCAGTTACCGACGACAGAACTATGGCTACACCTTC. Protein product: CASSYRRQNYGYTF.

The genes are TRBV29-1 and TRBJ1-3; D is perhaps TRBD1 (5 bases). The CDR3 contains 14 residues. V shed 2 bases and J shed 1 base, with 9 bases lying between them. Germline CDR1 and CDR2: SQVTM and ANQGSEA. The CDR3 here is CSVEQQASGNTIYF. In nucleotides, the CDR3 is TGCAGCGTTGAACAACAGGCGTCTGGAAACACCATATATTTT.

The CDR3 region has the DNA TGTGCCAGCAGCCTTATGACTACTCAGCAGTTCTTC. It is translated as CASSLMTTQQFF. The chain employs TRBV7-2 and TRBJ2-1, with D tentatively TRBD2 (5 bases). The CDR3 is 12 amino acids. The V gene's germline CDR1 is SGHTA and CDR2 FQGNSA. V was clipped by 5 bases and J by 11 bases, with 13 bases between them.

This clone was seen more than once but under ten times. The V call is TRBV19, the J call TRBJ1-6; D gene ambiguous. Trimming removed 6 bases from V and 10 bases from J, with 16 bases in between. Germline CDR1 is LNHDA and CDR2 is SQIVND (reference sequence). This CDR3 is 14 amino acids long. CDR3: CASSQDEDHSPLHF. CDR3 coding DNA: TGTGCCAGTAGCCAGGACGAGGACCACTCACCCCTCCACTTT. The whole variable domain, filled in from reference TRBV19 and TRBJ1-6, reads DGGITQSPKYLFRKEGQNVTLSCEQNLNHDAMYWYRQDPGQGLRLIYYSQIVNDFQKGDIAEGYSVSREKKESFPLTVTSAQKNPTAFYLCASSQDEDHSPLHFGNGTRLTVT.

The rearrangement uses TRBV7-9 and TRBJ1-5; the D gene is possibly TRBD1 (6 bases). V gave up 1 base and J gave up 5 bases, with 12 bases separating them. CDR1 is SEHNR, CDR2 FQNEAQ, per germline (reference sequence). The CDR3 spans 15 residues. The CDR3 loop reads CASSLEGGGDQPQHF. The CDR3 DNA reads TGTGCCAGCAGCTTAGAGGGGGGTGGGGATCAGCCCCAGCATTTT.

This chain connects TRBV5-1 to TRBJ1-2; 12 nucleotides agree with TRBD1. This CDR3 spans 14 amino acids. The V gene end was trimmed by 4 bases and the J gene end by 8 bases; junction bases not matched to a gene: 6. Germline CDR1 and CDR2: SGHRS and YFSETQ. As DNA, the CDR3 is TGCGCCAGCAGCCCCGGGACAGGGGGCCTGGGCTACACCTTC. Translated: CASSPGTGGLGYTF.

This clone was found a few times. Other DNA sequences of this sample code for an identical CDR3. The chain employs TRBV6-1 and TRBJ1-2; D may be TRBD1 (6 bases). Trimming left V 6 bases short and J 8 bases short, with 16 bases between. The CDR3 has 13 amino acids. Germline CDR1 MNHNS, CDR2 SASEGT. DNA of the CDR3: TGTGCCAGCAGCGACAGGACAATCGGGGGCTACACCTTC. It is translated as CASSDRTIGGYTF.

The chain employs TRBV9 and TRBJ1-1; the D is unclear. The CDR3 consists of 13 residues. CDR1 and CDR2 (germline): SGDLS, YYNGEE. The germline V and J ends were trimmed by 2 bases and 0 bases, with 5 bases remaining between them. The CDR3 loop is CASSVALNTEAFF. For the CDR3, the DNA is TGTGCCAGCAGCGTTGCGTTGAACACTGAAGCTTTCTTT.

The chain is built from TRBV5-6 and TRBJ2-7; no reliable D call. Trimming took 0 bases from V and 8 from J, leaving 9 bases between them. Per the germline V gene, CDR1 is SGHDT and CDR2 is YYEEEE. The CDR3 runs 12 residues. The CDR3 spells CASSLDLRQQYF. CDR3 nucleotide sequence: TGTGCCAGCAGCTTGGACCTACGACAGCAGTACTTC. Based on the CDR3 plus reference TRBV5-6 and TRBJ2-7, the full variable domain is DAGVTQSPTHLIKTRGQQVTLRCSPKSGHDTVSWYQQALGQGPQFIFQYYEEEERQRGNFPDRFSGHQFPNYSSELNVNALLLGDSALYLCASSLDLRQQYFGPGTRLTVT.

In DNA form, the CDR3 reads TGTGCCAGCAGCTTGCCTCCTAACTATGGCTACACCTTC. It is translated as CASSLPPNYGYTF. The V gene is TRBV7-2, the J gene TRBJ1-2, with no clear D. This CDR3 is 13 amino acids long. Trimming removed 3 bases from V and 0 bases from J, with 5 bases in between. CDR1 and CDR2 (germline): SGHTA, FQGNSA.

The gene calls are TRBV19 and TRBJ2-5; possibly TRBD2 for D (5 bases). The CDR3 is made up of 15 amino acids. Germline V gene lookup returns CDR1 LNHDA and CDR2 SQIVND (reference sequence). V was trimmed by 2 bases and J by 5 bases, leaving 15 bases between them. The CDR3 spells CASSIRGSGRETQYF. CDR3 sequence (DNA): TGTGCCAGTAGTATAAGAGGGTCCGGTCGGGAGACCCAGTACTTC.

CDR3: CASSHGTVGELFF. CDR3 DNA sequence: TGTGCCAGCAGCCATGGGACAGTAGGGGAGCTGTTTTTT. The chain employs TRBV14 and TRBJ2-2; TRBD1 aligns across 7 bases. V trimming: 3 bases; J trimming: 8 bases; junction bases outside the gene matches: 3. Germline values: CDR1 SGHDN, CDR2 FVKESK. The CDR3 length is 13 residues.

The CDR3 here is CASSGGLAGVGGANVLTF. CDR3 DNA sequence: TGTGCCAGCAGCGGCGGACTAGCGGGAGTGGGCGGGGCCAACGTCCTGACTTTC. J is TRBJ2-6 and V is TRBV9, with 13 nucleotides matching TRBD2. The CDR3 is 18 residues long. Unmatched junction bases numbered 7, after V lost 3 bases and J lost 4 bases. Germline lookup yields CDR1 SGDLS and CDR2 YYNGEE.

The chain is built from TRBV6-4 and TRBJ2-2; TRBD2 matches at 10 bases. The V gene end was trimmed by 6 bases and the J gene end by 5 bases; junction bases not matched to a gene: 6. CDR1 and CDR2 from the germline V gene are MRHNA and SNTAGT. The CDR3 contains 15 residues. CDR3 in DNA: TGTGCCAGCAGGGCTAGCGGGAGAGGTACCGGGGAGCTGTTTTTT. It yields the protein CASRASGRGTGELFF.

This clone occurred once. The V call is TRBV9, the J call TRBJ1-5, with D possibly being TRBD1 (5 bases). CDR3 length: 13 residues. Trimming pared 0 bases from V and 5 bases from J, leaving 6 bases between. CDR1 SGDLS and CDR2 YYNGEE come from the germline V gene. CDR3 sequence reads: CASSVVGDQPQHF. As DNA, the CDR3 is TGTGCCAGCAGCGTAGTAGGGGATCAGCCCCAGCATTTT.

This clone was seen only once. The chain links TRBV15 to TRBJ2-7, with D possibly being TRBD2 (6 bases). Germline assignment: CDR1 LNHNV and CDR2 YYDKDF (reference sequence). The CDR3 covers 13 residues. With 5 bases removed from V and 2 bases from J, the gap between germline ends came to 10 bases. CDR3 nucleotide sequence: TGTGCCACCAGCGGGACTGAACCCTACGAGCAGTACTTC. Protein sequence: CATSGTEPYEQYF.

The J gene is TRBJ2-1, the V gene TRBV13, with TRBD2 identical over 14 bases. V was clipped by 5 bases and J by 7 bases; unmatched bases: 10. The germline V gene has CDR1 PRHDT and CDR2 FYEKMQ (reference sequence). The CDR3 has 17 residues. The CDR3 bases are TGTGCCAGCAGCCCCAGCCCCGGGACTAGCGGGAGTAATGAGCAGTTCTTC. This gives the protein CASSPSPGTSGSNEQFF. The variable domain in full, completed from reference TRBV13 and TRBJ2-1, reads AAGVIQSPRHLIKEKRETATLKCYPIPRHDTVYWYQQGPGQDPQFLISFYEKMQSDKGSIPDRFSAQQFSDYHSELNMSSLELGDSALYFCASSPSPGTSGSNEQFFGPGTRLTVL.

This chain joins TRBV27 and TRBJ1-5; D remains ambiguous. Deletions cut 3 bases from V and 2 bases from J, with 8 bases between. The CDR3 contains 14 residues. Germline lookup yields CDR1 MNHEY and CDR2 SMNVEV (reference sequence). This CDR3 is CASSLLGGNQPQHF. The CDR3 nucleotides read TGTGCCAGCAGTTTGTTGGGAGGCAATCAGCCCCAGCATTTT.